The 24 T cell receptor beta chains below were found in one sample sequenced in a study of blood T cell repertoires in COVID-19 (dated by TCRdb to the early 2020s). Libraries came from the immunoSEQ multiplex PCR assay. This immuneACCESS table, as held by TCRdb, lists in-frame sequences with V and J called but not all clones. Of the missing ones, under half trace to an unresolved V gene in checked studies; the others have no known cause. The sample table records approximately 50,000 clones; 65% to 80% of these occur just once. The ten top clones hold roughly two fifths of the sample. The sequencing input was peripheral blood. The receptors stem from a man between 65 and 85 years old with active or convalescent COVID-19.

This clone was counted ten times or more. The chain is built from TRBV5-1 and TRBJ2-1; TRBD1 is a possible D gene (5 bases). The CDR3 runs 16 residues. V lost 0 bases to trimming and J lost 2 bases, with 12 bases between them. Germline CDR1 reads SGHRS; CDR2 reads YFSETQ. The CDR3 sequence is CASSLGQGLTYNEQFF. The DNA for the CDR3 is TGCGCCAGCAGCTTGGGGCAGGGTCTCACCTACAATGAGCAGTTCTTC.

The chain has TRBV3-1 (or the pseudogene TRBV3-2) and TRBJ2-2; D gene uncertain. CDR3 length equals 13 residues. Germline V gene sequence: CDR1 LGHDT, CDR2 YNNKEL (reference sequence). V shed 1 base and J shed 5 bases, with 5 bases lying between them. CDR3 protein: CASSQVETGELFF. The CDR3 nucleotides are TGTGCCAGCAGCCAAGTTGAGACCGGGGAGCTGTTTTTT.

Comments on this clone: The same CDR3 arises from other DNA sequences in this sample as well. CDR3: CSARDHYEQYF. CDR3 DNA: TGCAGTGCTAGAGACCACTACGAGCAGTACTTC. The chain uses TRBV20-1 and TRBJ2-7; the D is unclear. The CDR3 runs to 11 residues. V lost 0 bases, J lost 3 bases, and 3 bases lay in between. Germline V gene sequence: CDR1 DFQATT, CDR2 SNEGSKA (reference sequence).

This clone has just one count. The chain recombines TRBV6-1 with TRBJ1-4, with D unresolved. Germline CDR1 reads MNHNS; CDR2 reads SASEGT. The V and J ends lost 2 bases and 10 bases respectively, with 17 bases between them. This CDR3 spans 15 amino acids. This chain's CDR3 is CASSERKRESGKLFF. The CDR3 DNA reads TGTGCCAGCAGTGAACGGAAAAGGGAGTCGGGAAAACTGTTTTTT.

V is TRBV24-1 and J is TRBJ2-1, with 9 bases that match TRBD1. CDR3 length equals 16 residues. V gave up 4 bases and J gave up 6 bases; unmatched junction bases: 9. CDR1 is KGHDR, CDR2 SFDVKD, per germline. Written as DNA, the CDR3 is TGTGCCACCAGTGACTCTTTGGGACAGGGTACCAATGAGCAGTTCTTC. Protein product: CATSDSLGQGTNEQFF.

V and J are TRBV5-4 and TRBJ1-1; D unresolved. Trimming left V 2 bases short and J 4 bases short, with 12 bases between. This CDR3 region has 14 residues. In germline, CDR1 is SGHNT, CDR2 YYREEE (reference sequence). Written as DNA, the CDR3 is TGTGCCAGCAGCTTATCCTTGGCAGGCACTGAAGCTTTCTTT. This sequence encodes CASSLSLAGTEAFF.

This chain joins TRBV18 and TRBJ2-1, with TRBD2 matching over 9 bases. V lost 1 base and J lost 5; bases outside the gene matches: 6. CDR3 length equals 16 residues. CDR1 is KGHSH, CDR2 LQKENI, per germline. The CDR3 region has the DNA TGTGCCAGCTCACCACTGGGCGGGAGGGCCAACAATGAGCAGTTCTTC. Protein sequence: CASSPLGGRANNEQFF.

V gene TRBV7-2 combines with J gene TRBJ1-5; D is perhaps TRBD1 (5 bases). Trimming cost V 5 bases and J 5 bases, with 10 bases left between them. Germline V lookup: CDR1 SGHTA, CDR2 FQGNSA. The CDR3 covers 13 residues. The CDR3 region has the DNA TGTGCCAGCAGCATCCAGGGTGATCAGCCCCAGCATTTT. This codes for CASSIQGDQPQHF. Variable domain in full (rest from reference TRBV7-2 and TRBJ1-5): GAGVSQSPSNKVTEKGKDVELRCDPISGHTALYWYRQSLGQGLEFLIYFQGNSAPDKSGLPSDRFSAERTGGSVSTLTIQRTQQEDSAVYLCASSIQGDQPQHFGDGTRLSIL.

The chain uses TRBV7-2 and TRBJ1-4, with D perhaps matching TRBD1 (5 bases). Trimming stripped 1 base from V and 1 base from J, with 10 bases between. The CDR3 is 16 residues long. The germline gives CDR1 SGHTA, CDR2 FQGNSA. Here the CDR3 reads CASSLVGRQTNEKLFF. CDR3 sequence (DNA): TGTGCCAGCAGCTTAGTGGGGCGTCAAACTAATGAAAAACTGTTTTTT.

The rearrangement uses TRBV11-2 and TRBJ2-7; 7 nucleotides agree with TRBD1. Germline lookup yields CDR1 SGHAT and CDR2 FQNNGV. Trimming removed 5 bases from V and 5 bases from J; junction bases left unmatched: 9. This CDR3 spans 14 amino acids. In nucleotides, the CDR3 is TGTGCCAGCAGCCCAACGGGACAGACTCACGAGCAGTACTTC. Residues: CASSPTGQTHEQYF.

The gene calls are TRBV6-5 and TRBJ1-4; TRBD1 aligns across 9 bases. Germline trimming cut 5 bases from V and 8 bases from J; bases unmatched to any gene: 3. The CDR3 consists of 13 residues. CDR1 is MNHEY and CDR2 is SVGAGI in the germline V gene. The CDR3 DNA reads as TGTGCCAGCAGTAGGGACAGGGACGAAAAACTGTTTTTT. Translating it yields CASSRDRDEKLFF.

This chain uses TRBV18 with TRBJ1-5; possible D gene TRBD1, 5 bases. V was pared by 2 bases and J by 0 bases, with 8 bases between. CDR1 is KGHSH, CDR2 LQKENI, per germline. CDR3 length: 15 amino acids. The CDR3 region has the DNA TGTGCCAGCTCACCAGGACAATATAGCAATCAGCCCCAGCATTTT. Translation gives CASSPGQYSNQPQHF.

In its sample, this clone was seen a few times. V usage is TRBV10-3 and J usage is TRBJ1-2, with a possible D match to TRBD1 (5 bases). V was clipped by 7 bases and J by 8 bases, with 17 bases between them. The CDR3 covers 13 residues. Germline V gene data show CDR1 as ENHRY and CDR2 as SYGVKD. The chain's CDR3 is CAITPEAGRGYTF. The DNA of the CDR3 is TGTGCCATCACCCCTGAGGCAGGGCGAGGCTACACCTTC.

This CDR3 is CASTRQRNPNTEAFF. The CDR3, as DNA: TGTGCCAGCACCAGACAGAGGAATCCGAACACTGAAGCTTTCTTT. The V gene is TRBV2, the J gene TRBJ1-1; TRBD1 is a possible D gene (5 bases). V lost 7 bases and J 1 base, leaving 16 bases between the germline ends. The germline gives CDR1 SNHLY, CDR2 FYNNEI. There are 15 residues in the CDR3.

The genes are TRBV19 and TRBJ1-1; 12 bases are a match to TRBD1. Looked up from germline, CDR1 is LNHDA and CDR2 is SQIVND (reference sequence). With 8 bases clipped from V and 4 bases from J, the junction kept 8 bases outside the gene matches. The CDR3 has 15 residues. CDR3 bases: TGTGCCAGTTGGGACAGGGGGCGTCCAGGCACTGAAGCTTTCTTT. Translated, it gives CASWDRGRPGTEAFF.

This sequence joins TRBV5-1 and TRBJ2-3, with D uncertain. Trimming took 5 bases from V and 2 from J, leaving 6 bases between them. CDR1 SGHRS and CDR2 YFSETQ come from the germline V gene. This CDR3 has 12 residues. The CDR3 DNA is TGCGCCAGCAGTCCTAACACAGATACGCAGTATTTT. It specifies CASSPNTDTQYF.

This chain uses TRBV2 with TRBJ1-2, with D maybe TRBD1 (5 bases). Between the trimmed V and J ends, which lost 7 bases and 5 bases, there was a span of 8 bases. CDR3 length equals 11 residues. Per germline, CDR1 SNHLY and CDR2 FYNNEI. Here the CDR3 reads CASNQGYGYTF. In DNA form, the CDR3 reads TGTGCCAGCAATCAGGGTTATGGCTACACCTTC.

The J gene is TRBJ1-5, the V gene TRBV19, with TRBD1 as a possible D gene (5 bases). The CDR3 loop spans 14 amino acids. V lost 9 bases and J lost 10, with 22 bases in between. Germline V gene lookup returns CDR1 LNHDA and CDR2 SQIVND (reference sequence). In DNA, the CDR3 is TGTGCCAGCAGTTCCCCCCGCAGGGATAACCCCCAGCATTTT. It is translated as CASSSPRRDNPQHF.

The chain recombines TRBV30 with TRBJ2-7; perhaps TRBD1 as D (6 bases). The CDR3 spans 14 residues. Trimming removed 0 bases at V and 5 bases at J, with 14 bases between. Germline V CDR1 and CDR2: GTSNPN, SVGIG (reference sequence). This chain's CDR3 is CAWSVGTLPHEQYF. CDR3 nucleotides: TGTGCCTGGAGTGTAGGGACACTCCCCCACGAGCAGTACTTC.

The gene calls are TRBV7-2 and TRBJ1-1; tentatively, D is TRBD1 (5 bases). The germline V gene has CDR1 SGHTA and CDR2 FQGNSA. V was shortened by 1 base and J by 3 bases, with 9 bases between the two germline ends. The CDR3 runs 14 residues. DNA for the CDR3: TGTGCCAGCAGCTTAGACGAAGGGGACACTGAAGCTTTCTTT. It translates to CASSLDEGDTEAFF.

The chain carries TRBV11-2 and TRBJ2-2; D is unclear. This CDR3 region has 15 residues. V lost 7 bases and J lost 0, with 12 bases in between. Germline lookup yields CDR1 SGHAT and CDR2 FQNNGV. The CDR3 spells CASTLARSNTGELFF. In DNA, the CDR3 is TGTGCCAGCACGCTTGCCAGGTCGAACACCGGGGAGCTGTTTTTT.

The V call is TRBV4-1, the J call TRBJ1-3; the D gene is possibly TRBD1 (6 bases). CDR3 length: 14 amino acids. CDR1 is MGHRA and CDR2 is YSYEKL in the germline V gene. V lost 3 bases and J 6 bases, leaving 12 bases between the germline ends. The CDR3 DNA reads as TGCGCCAGCAGCCACGTGGGGGCGGAAAACACCATATATTTT. It yields the protein CASSHVGAENTIYF.

V usage is TRBV30 and J usage is TRBJ2-3, with 12 bases matching TRBD2. Germline V lookup: CDR1 GTSNPN, CDR2 SVGIG (reference sequence). The CDR3 runs 16 residues. The junction had 6 bases not matched to a gene; V was cut back by 3 bases and J by 2 bases. CDR3 bases: TGTGCCTGGAGCCTTGGACTAGCGGGAAACACAGATACGCAGTATTTT. Its translation: CAWSLGLAGNTDTQYF.

This clone is a singleton in its sample. The chain links TRBV5-1 to TRBJ2-2; 8 bases are shared with TRBD1. This CDR3 contains 13 residues. The germline V gene has CDR1 SGHRS and CDR2 YFSETQ. J was trimmed by 0 bases and V by 10 bases; bases with no gene match: 2. CDR3 in amino acids: CASGGPNTGELFF. The CDR3 DNA follows: TGCGCCTCAGGGGGCCCGAACACCGGGGAGCTGTTTTTT.